This entry lists 31 T cell receptor beta chains sequenced from one sample in a study of cytomegalovirus exposure and HLA in healthy donors. The PCR had 60 Vbeta and 13 Jbeta primers. TCRdb's table, derived via immunoSEQ multiplex PCR, lists solely in-frame clones and lacks some. The table includes about 140,000 clones, about 79% detected once. Sequenced material: PBMCs. The origin of the receptors is a male donor in good health and CMV-seronegative.

The rearrangement links TRBV5-5 to TRBJ2-1; no definite D call. Germline CDR1 reads SGHKS; CDR2 reads YYEKEE (reference sequence). The length of the CDR3 is 12 residues. Trimming took off 1 base at V and 8 bases at J, with 7 bases between the two ends. The CDR3 nucleotides read TGTGCCAGCAGCTTGTCCGGTCATGAGCAGTTCTTC. As protein: CASSLSGHEQFF. The whole variable domain, remainder taken from reference TRBV5-5 and TRBJ2-1, is DAGVTQSPTHLIKTRGQQVTLRCSPISGHKSVSWYQQVLGQGPQFIFQYYEKEERGRGNFPDRFSARQFPNYSSELNVNALLLGDSALYLCASSLSGHEQFFGPGTRLTVL.

V usage is TRBV27 and J usage is TRBJ1-1; 8 positions agree with TRBD1. The germline V gene encodes CDR1 MNHEY and CDR2 SMNVEV (reference sequence). This CDR3 region has 13 residues. Trimming took 7 bases from V and 5 from J; bases not matched to a gene: 6. CDR3 loop: CASTPHRGTEAFF. CDR3 nucleotides: TGTGCCAGCACCCCGCACAGGGGGACTGAAGCTTTCTTT.

V is TRBV12-5 and J is TRBJ1-2; unclear D gene. This CDR3 comprises 13 residues. Trimming cost V 5 bases and J 7 bases, with 14 bases left between them. The germline V gene encodes CDR1 LGHNT and CDR2 FRNRAP. CDR3: CASGPLRGAGYTF. CDR3 bases: TGTGCTAGTGGTCCCCTGCGCGGCGCTGGCTACACCTTC.

The V call is TRBV15, the J call TRBJ2-5; D remains unclear. The V end lost 0 bases, the J end lost 2 bases, and 10 bases lay between the germline ends. The length of the CDR3 is 15 residues. Germline assignment: CDR1 LNHNV and CDR2 YYDKDF (reference sequence). This CDR3 is CATSRDRGTQETQYF. CDR3 bases: TGTGCCACCAGCAGAGATCGCGGCACTCAAGAGACCCAGTACTTC.

This chain uses TRBV11-3 with TRBJ1-1; 8 bases are a match to TRBD1. The germline CDR1 and CDR2 sequences are SGHNT and YENEEA. V dropped 4 bases and J dropped 10; count of bases not matched to a gene: 5. This CDR3 has 12 amino acids. CDR3 nucleotide sequence: TGTGCCAGCAGCTCGACAGGGGTGGGAGCTTTCTTT. It encodes CASSSTGVGAFF.

The chain is built from TRBV4-2 and TRBJ2-2; possibly TRBD2 for D (6 bases). The germline gives CDR1 LGHNA, CDR2 YNFKEQ. V was pared by 0 bases and J by 2 bases, with 10 bases between. The CDR3 contains 16 residues. The CDR3 loop is CASSQERGLNTGELFF. CDR3 in DNA: TGTGCCAGCAGCCAAGAACGGGGGTTAAACACCGGGGAGCTGTTTTTT.

The rearrangement links TRBV5-5 to TRBJ2-7; D is unclear. Germline V gives CDR1 SGHKS, CDR2 YYEKEE (reference sequence). This CDR3 spans 13 amino acids. Trimming stripped 3 bases from V and 4 bases from J, with 11 bases between. Here the CDR3 DNA reads TGTGCCAGCAGCTCCAACTATATTTACGAGCAGTACTTC. This gives the protein CASSSNYIYEQYF.

The V call is TRBV5-4, the J call TRBJ2-5; no firm D call. V lost 5 bases and J 5 bases, leaving 7 bases between the germline ends. CDR1 is SGHNT, CDR2 YYREEE, per germline (reference sequence). This CDR3 contains 11 residues. The CDR3 DNA reads TGTGCCAGCAGTTCCTATGAGACCCAGTACTTC. Its protein product is CASSSYETQYF.

This clone came up once. V usage is TRBV27 and J usage is TRBJ1-2; 9 bases map to TRBD1. The CDR3 length is 13 residues. V trimming: 5 bases; J trimming: 7 bases; junction bases outside the gene matches: 5. Per the germline V gene, CDR1 is MNHEY and CDR2 is SMNVEV (reference sequence). CDR3 DNA sequence: TGTGCCAGCAGTCCAGGGACAGGGAGTGGCTACACCTTC. This codes for CASSPGTGSGYTF.

The rearrangement uses TRBV7-3 and TRBJ2-7; perhaps TRBD2 as D (6 bases). The V end was cut by 5 bases, the J end by 1 base, with 15 bases between. The length of the CDR3 is 15 residues. Germline values: CDR1 SGHTA, CDR2 FQGTGA. The CDR3 reads CASSADAGISYEQYF. The CDR3 nucleotides are TGTGCCAGCAGCGCCGACGCGGGGATTTCCTACGAGCAGTACTTC. Combining the CDR3 with reference TRBV7-3 and TRBJ2-7 gives the whole variable domain GAGVSQTPSNKVTEKGKYVELRCDPISGHTALYWYRQSLGQGPEFLIYFQGTGAADDSGLPNDRFFAVRPEGSVSTLKIQRTERGDSAVYLCASSADAGISYEQYFGPGTRLTVT.

This chain joins TRBV6-5 and TRBJ2-2; D may be TRBD1 (5 bases). Germline CDR1 reads MNHEY; CDR2 reads SVGAGI. The V gene lost 6 bases and the J gene lost 6 bases, with 8 bases spanning the gap. This CDR3 is built from 12 residues. CDR3 in amino acids: CASSEGAGELFF. The CDR3 DNA follows: TGTGCCAGCAGCGAAGGGGCCGGGGAGCTGTTTTTT.

A remark on this clone: At one end, the junction sequence differs from germline, possibly due to a read error. This rearrangement joins TRBV7-7 to TRBJ2-3; the D gene is possibly TRBD2 (6 bases). This CDR3 comprises 13 residues. From germline, CDR1 is SSHAT and CDR2 FNYEAQ (reference sequence). This CDR3 reads CASSQSGTDTQYF. For the CDR3, the DNA is TGTGCTAGCAGCCAAAGCGGGACAGATACGCAGTATTTT.

In its sample, this clone was seen once. V usage is TRBV10-1 and J usage is TRBJ2-7, with D hard to call. The CDR3 covers 13 residues. Between the trimmed V and J ends, which lost 6 bases and 6 bases, there was a span of 15 bases. Germline V gene sequence: CDR1 WNHNN, CDR2 SYGVQD (reference sequence). The CDR3 region has the DNA TGCGCCAGCAGCCCTGCGGCAGCGCGCGAGCAGTACTTC. Translation: CASSPAAAREQYF.

The chain recombines TRBV6-6 with TRBJ2-2, with a weak D call TRBD2 (5 bases). The CDR3 sequence is 14 residues long. CDR1 is MNHNY and CDR2 is SVGAGI in the germline V gene (reference sequence). The germline V and J ends were trimmed by 11 bases and 1 base, with 14 bases remaining between them. The CDR3 protein is CACETAGNTGELFF. In DNA, the CDR3 is TGTGCCTGCGAGACGGCGGGGAACACCGGGGAGCTGTTTTTT.

V usage is TRBV30 and J usage is TRBJ1-2; 8 nucleotides match TRBD1. V was pared by 0 bases and J by 8 bases, with 5 bases of the junction left unmatched. CDR1 is GTSNPN, CDR2 SVGIG, per germline (reference sequence). The CDR3 has 13 residues. The CDR3 reads CAWSVQGGIGYTF. DNA of the CDR3: TGTGCCTGGAGTGTACAGGGGGGCATAGGCTACACCTTC. Combining the CDR3 with reference TRBV30 and TRBJ1-2 gives the whole variable domain SQTIHQWPATLVQPVGSPLSLECTVEGTSNPNLYWYRQAAGRGLQLLFYSVGIGQISSEVPQNLSASRPQDRQFILSSKKLLLSDSGFYLCAWSVQGGIGYTFGSGTRLTVV.

The chain combines TRBV9 with TRBJ2-3; 7 bases are a match to TRBD2. J gave up 6 bases and V 0 bases, and 7 bases lay outside the gene matches. The CDR3 covers 15 residues. CDR1 SGDLS and CDR2 YYNGEE come from the germline V gene. CDR3 sequence reads: CASSVGGTTLDTQYF. CDR3 in DNA: TGTGCCAGCAGCGTAGGCGGGACTACTCTCGATACGCAGTATTTT. The whole variable domain, filled in from reference TRBV9 and TRBJ2-3, reads DSGVTQTPKHLITATGQRVTLRCSPRSGDLSVYWYQQSLDQGLQFLIQYYNGEERAKGNILERFSAQQFPDLHSELNLSSLELGDSALYFCASSVGGTTLDTQYFGPGTRLTVL.

The rearrangement links TRBV11-2 to TRBJ2-7, with D possibly being TRBD2 (6 bases). CDR1 is SGHAT and CDR2 is FQNNGV in the germline V gene. This CDR3 has 16 amino acids. Trimming removed 4 bases at V and 4 bases at J, with 20 bases between. CDR3 sequence (DNA): TGTGCCAGCAGCTCCTTAGCGGCCTGGCTTCTTTACGAGCAGTACTTC. Amino acid sequence: CASSSLAAWLLYEQYF. Variable domain in full (rest from reference TRBV11-2 and TRBJ2-7): EAGVAQSPRYKIIEKRQSVAFWCNPISGHATLYWYQQILGQGPKLLIQFQNNGVVDDSQLPKDRFSAERLKGVDSTLKIQPAKLEDSAVYLCASSSLAAWLLYEQYFGPGTRLTVT.

The CDR3 reads CASSEQGATTEAFF. CDR3 coding DNA: TGTGCCAGCTCAGAACAGGGGGCGACAACTGAAGCTTTCTTT. The chain employs TRBV18 and TRBJ1-1, with 9 bases fitting TRBD1. Germline V gene lookup returns CDR1 KGHSH and CDR2 LQKENI. Trimming cost V 5 bases and J 5 bases; bases outside gene matches: 6. The CDR3 totals 14 residues.

V usage is TRBV5-4 and J usage is TRBJ2-3, with 10 nucleotides matching TRBD1. The CDR3 consists of 16 residues. The V gene's germline CDR1 is SGHNT and CDR2 YYREEE (reference sequence). J was trimmed by 2 bases and V by 2 bases; bases with no gene match: 5. This CDR3 is CASSFRTGGNTDTQYF. CDR3 coding DNA: TGTGCCAGCAGCTTTCGGACAGGGGGAAACACAGATACGCAGTATTTT.

The V and J genes are TRBV9 and TRBJ2-2; 16 positions match TRBD2. The V gene's germline CDR1 is SGDLS and CDR2 YYNGEE. This CDR3 region has 19 residues. Losses at the gene ends were 3 bases for V and 4 bases for J; bases not matched to a gene: 9. The CDR3 loop reads CASSGGTSGRASVTGELFF. In DNA, the CDR3 is TGTGCCAGCAGCGGGGGGACTAGCGGGAGGGCCTCTGTCACCGGGGAGCTGTTTTTT.

This clone has a single count. The chain combines TRBV11-2 with TRBJ2-1; D is undetermined. Trimming took 3 bases from V and 6 from J, leaving 3 bases between them. This CDR3 is 11 amino acids long. Germline CDR1 is SGHAT and CDR2 is FQNNGV. CDR3 in DNA: TGTGCCAGCAGCTTCAGCAATGAGCAGTTCTTC. Amino acid sequence: CASSFSNEQFF.

This chain links TRBV9 with TRBJ1-1, with D possibly being TRBD1 (5 bases). Germline CDR1 SGDLS, CDR2 YYNGEE. V lost 0 bases to trimming and J lost 11 bases, with 11 bases between them. This CDR3 is 12 amino acids long. The CDR3 coding sequence is TGTGCCAGCAGCGTAGCGGGGGGGTCGGCTTTCTTT. Translating gives CASSVAGGSAFF.

J is TRBJ2-4 and V is TRBV4-2, with TRBD1 matching over 9 bases. The CDR3 contains 15 residues. The V segment lost 1 base and the J segment 9 bases; nucleotides outside the gene matches: 7. Looked up from germline, CDR1 is LGHNA and CDR2 is YNFKEQ. The CDR3 DNA reads TGTGCCAGCAGCCAAGGGGAGACAGGGGGGACCATTCAGTACTTC. It encodes CASSQGETGGTIQYF.

In DNA, the CDR3 is TGTGCCAGCAGCTCCGCACGGAGCTACGAGCAGTACTTC. Its protein product is CASSSARSYEQYF. This chain uses TRBV7-8 with TRBJ2-7; D not certain. Trimming shortened V by 4 bases and J by 3 bases, and 10 bases separated the two germline ends. CDR3 size: 13 residues. The germline CDR1 and CDR2 sequences are SGHVS and FQNEAQ.

V and J are TRBV4-3 and TRBJ2-5; 8 bases are shared with TRBD2. Germline-derived CDR1 and CDR2 are LGHNA and YSLEER. The CDR3 contains 16 residues. The trim removed 3 bases at V and 5 bases at J, leaving 11 bases unmatched. The CDR3 sequence is CASSQGSGSLQETQYF. CDR3 nucleotide sequence: TGCGCCAGCAGCCAGGGGAGCGGGAGTTTACAGGAGACCCAGTACTTC.

This clone occurred once. This chain joins TRBV7-9 and TRBJ2-7; 9 positions agree with TRBD2. The CDR3 is 16 residues long. V trimming: 5 bases; J trimming: 5 bases; junction bases outside the gene matches: 13. CDR1 and CDR2 from the germline V gene are SEHNR and FQNEAQ (reference sequence). The CDR3 DNA follows: TGTGCCAGCAGCACTACCTTGACTAGCGGCCGCGACGAGCAGTACTTC. This sequence encodes CASSTTLTSGRDEQYF.

This chain joins TRBV11-2 and TRBJ2-7; D perhaps matches TRBD1 (7 bases). Germline V gives CDR1 SGHAT, CDR2 FQNNGV. V dropped 5 bases and J dropped 3 bases, with 14 bases sitting between them. The CDR3 length is 14 residues. The CDR3 sequence: CASSVGQGGYEQYF. The CDR3, as DNA: TGTGCCAGCAGCGTTGGCCAGGGGGGCTACGAGCAGTACTTC. The full variable domain, with the rest looked up from reference TRBV11-2 and TRBJ2-7, is EAGVAQSPRYKIIEKRQSVAFWCNPISGHATLYWYQQILGQGPKLLIQFQNNGVVDDSQLPKDRFSAERLKGVDSTLKIQPAKLEDSAVYLCASSVGQGGYEQYFGPGTRLTVT.

This chain joins TRBV6-5 and TRBJ2-7; D is possibly TRBD1 (6 bases). From germline, CDR1 is MNHEY and CDR2 SVGAGI. This CDR3 comprises 15 residues. Trimming stripped 2 bases from V and 3 bases from J, with 14 bases between. The CDR3 bases are TGTGCCAGCAGTTACGGTTCCGGACAGAACTACGAGCAGTACTTC. It translates to CASSYGSGQNYEQYF.

The chain links TRBV19 to TRBJ2-7; 7 bases are shared with TRBD2. Germline V gene sequence: CDR1 LNHDA, CDR2 SQIVND (reference sequence). The CDR3 sequence is 14 residues long. The ends lost 1 base at V and 5 bases at J; junction bases unmatched: 5. The DNA for the CDR3 is TGTGCCAGTAGTATAGGTAGCGGGCTAAACGAGCAGTACTTC. Translating it yields CASSIGSGLNEQYF.

This chain connects TRBV19 to TRBJ1-5; 12 bases match TRBD1. The CDR3 totals 16 residues. Trimming cost V 8 bases and J 1 base; bases outside gene matches: 6. CDR1 and CDR2 from the germline V gene are LNHDA and SQIVND (reference sequence). CDR3 in DNA: TGTGCCAGTCTCCGGGACAGGGGGCAGAGCAATCAGCCCCAGCATTTT. Encoded protein: CASLRDRGQSNQPQHF.

The rearrangement joins TRBV7-2 to TRBJ1-1, with D hard to call. V was shortened by 0 bases and J by 0 bases, with 5 bases between the two germline ends. Germline loops: CDR1 SGHTA, CDR2 FQGNSA. This CDR3 has 14 amino acids. CDR3 nucleotides: TGTGCCAGCAGCTTAGCACACCTGAACACTGAAGCTTTCTTT. It yields the protein CASSLAHLNTEAFF.